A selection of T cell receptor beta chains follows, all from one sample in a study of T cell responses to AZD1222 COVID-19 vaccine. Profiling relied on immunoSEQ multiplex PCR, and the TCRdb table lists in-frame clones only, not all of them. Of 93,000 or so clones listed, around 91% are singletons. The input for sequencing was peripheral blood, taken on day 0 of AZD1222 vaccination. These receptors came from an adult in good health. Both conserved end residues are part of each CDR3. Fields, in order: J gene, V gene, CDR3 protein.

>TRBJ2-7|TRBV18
CASSQGVPTYEQYF
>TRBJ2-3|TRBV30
CAWTISAPSTDTQYF
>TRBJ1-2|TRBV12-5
CASGLGESYGYTF
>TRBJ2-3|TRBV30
CACPRGSTDTQYF
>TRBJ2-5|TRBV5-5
CASSFSSGEQETQYF
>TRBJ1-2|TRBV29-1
CSVEERGSKGYTF
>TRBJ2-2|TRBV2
CASSEFRVAYTGELFF
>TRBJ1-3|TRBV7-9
CASSFITGEVSGNTIYF
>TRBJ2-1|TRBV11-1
CASSLAPSGGWNEQFF
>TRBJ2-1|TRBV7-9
CASSLSGTGQFF
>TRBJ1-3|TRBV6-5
CASSSPGGSGNTIYF
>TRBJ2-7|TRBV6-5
CASSYSRTGTYEQYF
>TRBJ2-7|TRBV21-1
CASSSPGRNPGDYEQYF
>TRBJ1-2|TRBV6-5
CASSYSRGYGYTF
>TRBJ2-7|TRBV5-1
CASSLGTGRLYEQYF
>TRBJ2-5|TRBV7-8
CASSLGTNQETQYF
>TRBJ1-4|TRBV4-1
CASSQVGVREKLFF
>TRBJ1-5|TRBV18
CASSLAGQSNQPQHF
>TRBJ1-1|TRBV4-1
CASSPQGFEAFF
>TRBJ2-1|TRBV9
CASSVADRGTYNEQFF
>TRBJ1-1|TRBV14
CASSQWGINTEAFF
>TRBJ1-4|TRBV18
CASSPPGGDNEKLFF
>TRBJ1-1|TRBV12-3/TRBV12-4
CASTSRWTEAFF
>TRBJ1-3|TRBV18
CASSPQGVTVSGNTIYF
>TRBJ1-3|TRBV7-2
CASSFTTGGSGNTIYF
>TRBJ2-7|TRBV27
CASSSGYEQYF
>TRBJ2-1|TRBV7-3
CASSPTGTFLFF
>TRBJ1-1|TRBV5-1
CASSPGWGGTEAFF
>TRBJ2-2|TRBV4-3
CASSQLGQGAGTGELFF
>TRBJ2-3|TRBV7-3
CASSFGATDTQYF
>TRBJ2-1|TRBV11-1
CASSLDRRQEQFF
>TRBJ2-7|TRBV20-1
CSASTSYEQYF
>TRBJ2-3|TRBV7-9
CASSLASGGAGDTQYF
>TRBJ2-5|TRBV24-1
CATSGEGSETQYF
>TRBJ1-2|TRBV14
CASSQETFTGYTF
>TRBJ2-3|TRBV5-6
CASSQLAGGTLYTDTQYF
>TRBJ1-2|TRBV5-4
CASSPGTGEGYTF
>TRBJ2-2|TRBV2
CASSRQGAGELFF
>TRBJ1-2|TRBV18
CASSPRDRIYGYTF
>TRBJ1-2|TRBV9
CASSALGTDYGYTF
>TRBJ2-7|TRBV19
CASTGAGNPYEQYF
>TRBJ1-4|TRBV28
CASSPPTATNEKLFF
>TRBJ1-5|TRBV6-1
CASSDGDYSNQPQHF
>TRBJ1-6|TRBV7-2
CASSLALGQVNSPLHF
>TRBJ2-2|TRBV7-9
CASSASGTANTGELFF
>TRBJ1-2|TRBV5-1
CASSLDGDYGYTF
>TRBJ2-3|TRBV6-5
CASRPLGSADTQYF
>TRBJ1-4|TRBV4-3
CASSHHTAATNEKLFF
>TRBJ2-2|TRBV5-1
CASSPGLRPQRAGELFF
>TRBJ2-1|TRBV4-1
CASSQDYNGPEQFF
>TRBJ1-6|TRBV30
CAWTDRAEGSPLHF
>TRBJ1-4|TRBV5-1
CASSLGQAREKLFF